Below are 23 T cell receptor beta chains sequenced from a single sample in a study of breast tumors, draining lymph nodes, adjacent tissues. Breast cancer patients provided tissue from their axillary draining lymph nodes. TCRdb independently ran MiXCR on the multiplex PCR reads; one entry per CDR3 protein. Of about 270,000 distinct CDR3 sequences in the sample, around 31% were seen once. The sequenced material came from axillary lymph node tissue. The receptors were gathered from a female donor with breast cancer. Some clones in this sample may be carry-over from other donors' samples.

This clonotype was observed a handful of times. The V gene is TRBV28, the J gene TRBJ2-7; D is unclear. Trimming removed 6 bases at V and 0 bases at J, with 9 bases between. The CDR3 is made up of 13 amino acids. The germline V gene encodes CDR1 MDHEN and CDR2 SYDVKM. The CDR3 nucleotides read TGTGCCAGCAGATACCATAGCTCCTACGAGCAGTACTTC. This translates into CASRYHSSYEQYF.

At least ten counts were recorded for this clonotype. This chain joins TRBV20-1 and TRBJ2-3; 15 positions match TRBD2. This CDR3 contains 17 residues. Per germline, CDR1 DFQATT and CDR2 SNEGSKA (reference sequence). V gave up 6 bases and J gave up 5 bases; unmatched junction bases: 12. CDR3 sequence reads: CSARTSGRADGVDTQYF. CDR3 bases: TGCAGTGCAAGGACTAGCGGGAGGGCCGATGGAGTAGATACGCAGTATTTT.

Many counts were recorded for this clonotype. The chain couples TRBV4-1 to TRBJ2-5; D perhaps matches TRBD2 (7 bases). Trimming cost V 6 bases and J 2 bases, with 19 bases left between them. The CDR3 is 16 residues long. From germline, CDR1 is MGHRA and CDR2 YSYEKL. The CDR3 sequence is CASRHEGGPTQETQYF. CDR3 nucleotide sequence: TGCGCCAGCAGACATGAGGGGGGGCCAACTCAAGAGACCCAGTACTTC.

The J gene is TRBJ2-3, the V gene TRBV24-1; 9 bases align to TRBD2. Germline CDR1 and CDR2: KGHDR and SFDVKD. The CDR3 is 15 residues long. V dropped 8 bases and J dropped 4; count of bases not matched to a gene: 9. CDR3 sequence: CATMGSGSTPDTQYF. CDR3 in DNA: TGTGCCACCATGGGTAGCGGGAGTACCCCAGATACGCAGTATTTT.

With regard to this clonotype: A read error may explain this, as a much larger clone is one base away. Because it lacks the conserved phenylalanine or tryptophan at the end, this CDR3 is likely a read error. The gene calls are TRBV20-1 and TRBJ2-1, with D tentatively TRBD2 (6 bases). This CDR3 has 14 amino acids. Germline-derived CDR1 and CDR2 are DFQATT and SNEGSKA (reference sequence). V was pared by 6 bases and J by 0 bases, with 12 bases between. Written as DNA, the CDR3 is TGCAGTGCCCAGGAGCGGGCCTCCTACAATGAGCAGTTCCTC. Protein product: CSAQERASYNEQFL.

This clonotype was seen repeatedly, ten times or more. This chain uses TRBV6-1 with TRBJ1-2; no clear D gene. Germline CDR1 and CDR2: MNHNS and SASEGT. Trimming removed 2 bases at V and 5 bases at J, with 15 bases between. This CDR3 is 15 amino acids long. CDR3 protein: CASSERSTVVYGYTF. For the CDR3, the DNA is TGTGCCAGCAGTGAAAGAAGTACAGTGGTGTATGGCTACACCTTC.

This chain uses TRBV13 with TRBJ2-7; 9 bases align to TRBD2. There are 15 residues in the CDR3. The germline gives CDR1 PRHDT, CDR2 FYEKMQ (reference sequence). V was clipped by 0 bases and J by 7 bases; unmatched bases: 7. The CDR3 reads CASSLGQGLAGEQYF. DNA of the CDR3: TGTGCCAGCAGCTTAGGCCAGGGACTAGCAGGAGAGCAGTACTTC.

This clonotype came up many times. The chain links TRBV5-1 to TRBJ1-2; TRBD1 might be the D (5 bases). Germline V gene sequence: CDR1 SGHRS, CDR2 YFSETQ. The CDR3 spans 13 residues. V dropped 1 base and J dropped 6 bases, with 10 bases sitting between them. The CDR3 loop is CASSLTGDHGYTF. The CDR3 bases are TGCGCCAGCAGCTTGACAGGCGACCATGGCTACACCTTC.

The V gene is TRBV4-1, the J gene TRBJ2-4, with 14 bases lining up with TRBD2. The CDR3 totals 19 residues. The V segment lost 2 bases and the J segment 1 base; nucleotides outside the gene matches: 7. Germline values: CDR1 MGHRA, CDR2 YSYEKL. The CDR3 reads CASSQSGLAGAWAKNIQYF. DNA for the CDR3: TGCGCCAGCAGCCAATCGGGACTAGCGGGAGCTTGGGCCAAAAACATTCAGTACTTC.

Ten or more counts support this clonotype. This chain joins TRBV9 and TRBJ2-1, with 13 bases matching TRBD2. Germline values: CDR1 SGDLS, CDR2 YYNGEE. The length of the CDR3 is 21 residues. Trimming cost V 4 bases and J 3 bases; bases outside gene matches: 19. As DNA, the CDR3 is TGTGCCAGCAGCTCCACGGGTGGACTAGCGGGAGTCAAGTATCGCTACAATGAGCAGTTCTTC. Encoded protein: CASSSTGGLAGVKYRYNEQFF.

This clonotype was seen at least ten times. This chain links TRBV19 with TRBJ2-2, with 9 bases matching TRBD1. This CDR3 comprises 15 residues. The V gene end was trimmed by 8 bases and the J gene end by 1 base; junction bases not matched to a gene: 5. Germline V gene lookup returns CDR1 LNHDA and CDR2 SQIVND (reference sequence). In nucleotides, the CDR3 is TGTGCCAGTTCCTGGGGACAGGGGAACACCGGGGAGCTGTTTTTT. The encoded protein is CASSWGQGNTGELFF. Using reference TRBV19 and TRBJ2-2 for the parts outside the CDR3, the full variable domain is DGGITQSPKYLFRKEGQNVTLSCEQNLNHDAMYWYRQDPGQGLRLIYYSQIVNDFQKGDIAEGYSVSREKKESFPLTVTSAQKNPTAFYLCASSWGQGNTGELFFGEGSRLTVL.

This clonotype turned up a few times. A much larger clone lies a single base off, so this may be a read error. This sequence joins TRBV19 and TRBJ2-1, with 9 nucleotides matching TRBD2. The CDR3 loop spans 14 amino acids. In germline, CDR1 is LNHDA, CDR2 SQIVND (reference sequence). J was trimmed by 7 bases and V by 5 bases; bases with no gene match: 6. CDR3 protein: CASSSLAGINEQFF. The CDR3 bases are TGTGCCAGTAGTTCCCTAGCGGGGATAAATGAGCAGTTCTTC.

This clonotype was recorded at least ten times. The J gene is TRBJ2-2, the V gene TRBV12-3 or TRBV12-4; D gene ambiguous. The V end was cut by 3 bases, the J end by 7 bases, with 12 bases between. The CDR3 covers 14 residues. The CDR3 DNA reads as TGTGCCAGCAGTTTCCCACCCCCGATCGGGGAGCTGTTTTTT. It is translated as CASSFPPPIGELFF.

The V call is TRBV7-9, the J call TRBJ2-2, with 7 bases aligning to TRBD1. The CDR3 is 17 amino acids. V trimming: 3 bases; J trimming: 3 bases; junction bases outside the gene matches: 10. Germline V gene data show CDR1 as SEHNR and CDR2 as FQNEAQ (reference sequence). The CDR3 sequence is CASSLLGQAVDTGELFF. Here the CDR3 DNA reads TGTGCCAGCAGCTTGCTCGGACAGGCGGTGGACACCGGGGAGCTGTTTTTT.

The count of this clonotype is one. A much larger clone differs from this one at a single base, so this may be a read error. CDR3 DNA: TGCAGTGCTATGGGTGACAGGGTTCAGTACGAGCAATACTTC. It yields the protein CSAMGDRVQYEQYF. V is TRBV20-1 and J is TRBJ2-7, with 7 bases aligning to TRBD1. In germline, CDR1 is DFQATT, CDR2 SNEGSKA (reference sequence). There are 14 residues in the CDR3.

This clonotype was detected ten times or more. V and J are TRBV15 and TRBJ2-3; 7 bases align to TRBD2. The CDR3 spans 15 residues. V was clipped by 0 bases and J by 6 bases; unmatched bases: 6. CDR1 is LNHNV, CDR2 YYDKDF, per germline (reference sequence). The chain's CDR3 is CATSRDSGGLDTQYF. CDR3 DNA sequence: TGTGCCACCAGCAGAGATTCGGGGGGTCTTGATACGCAGTATTTT.

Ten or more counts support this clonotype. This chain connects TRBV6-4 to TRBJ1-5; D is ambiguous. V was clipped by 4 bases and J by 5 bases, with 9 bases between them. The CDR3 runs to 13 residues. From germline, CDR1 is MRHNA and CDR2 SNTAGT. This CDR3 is CASSVRADQPQHF. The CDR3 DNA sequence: TGTGCCAGCAGTGTTAGGGCGGATCAGCCCCAGCATTTT.

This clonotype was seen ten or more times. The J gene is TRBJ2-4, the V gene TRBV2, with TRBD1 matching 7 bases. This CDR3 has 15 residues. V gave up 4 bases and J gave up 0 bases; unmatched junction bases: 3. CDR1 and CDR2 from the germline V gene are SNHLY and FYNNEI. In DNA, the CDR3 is TGTGCCAGCAGTGTGCCAGGGGGAGCCAAAAACATTCAGTACTTC. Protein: CASSVPGGAKNIQYF.

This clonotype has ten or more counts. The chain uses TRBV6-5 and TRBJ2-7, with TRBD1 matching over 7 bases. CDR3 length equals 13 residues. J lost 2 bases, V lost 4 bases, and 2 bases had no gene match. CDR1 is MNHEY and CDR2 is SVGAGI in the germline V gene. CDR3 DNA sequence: TGTGCCAGCAGTTTAGGGACAGCCTACGAGCAGTACTTC. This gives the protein CASSLGTAYEQYF.

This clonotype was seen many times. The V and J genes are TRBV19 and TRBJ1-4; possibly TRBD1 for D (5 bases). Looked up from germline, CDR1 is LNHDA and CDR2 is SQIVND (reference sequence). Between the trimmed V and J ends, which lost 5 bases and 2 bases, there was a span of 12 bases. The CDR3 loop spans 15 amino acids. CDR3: CASSSRGRTNEKLFF. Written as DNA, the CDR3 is TGTGCCAGTAGTTCTAGGGGTCGGACTAATGAAAAACTGTTTTTT.

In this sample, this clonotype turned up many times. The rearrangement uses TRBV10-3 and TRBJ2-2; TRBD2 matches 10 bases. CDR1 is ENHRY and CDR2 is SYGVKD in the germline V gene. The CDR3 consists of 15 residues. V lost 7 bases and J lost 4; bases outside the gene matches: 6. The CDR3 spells CAITPGLARTGELFF. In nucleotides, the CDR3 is TGTGCCATCACTCCGGGACTAGCGCGCACCGGGGAGCTGTTTTTT.

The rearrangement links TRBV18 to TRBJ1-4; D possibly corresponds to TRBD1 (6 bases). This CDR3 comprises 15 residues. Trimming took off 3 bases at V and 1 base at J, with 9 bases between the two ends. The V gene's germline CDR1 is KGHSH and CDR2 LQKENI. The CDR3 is CASSPEGVTNEKLFF. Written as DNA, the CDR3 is TGTGCCAGCTCACCTGAGGGGGTAACTAATGAAAAACTGTTTTTT.

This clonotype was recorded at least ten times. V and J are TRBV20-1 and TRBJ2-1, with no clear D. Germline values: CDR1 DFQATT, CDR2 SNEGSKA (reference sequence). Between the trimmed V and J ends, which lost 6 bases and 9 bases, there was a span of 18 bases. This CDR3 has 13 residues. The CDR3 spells CSAPTPSKAEQFF. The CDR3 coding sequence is TGCAGTGCACCCACACCCTCGAAGGCTGAGCAGTTCTTC.